This T cell receptor (beta chain) was sequenced during a study of blood T cell repertoires in COVID-19 (dated by TCRdb to 2020 to 2021). General notes on the study: Collaborator samples came from the United States, Italy and Spain and covered acute and convalescent phases of COVID-19. Where available, HLA class I and class II types were obtained from metadata supplied by the sample provider rather than from assay-based typing. The sample metadata nearly always contained a de-identified subject ID, COVID-19 status, age in years and sex. The material from the prospective study consisted of cDNA or gDNA derived from T cells, B-cell-depleted T cells, or PBMCs. The samples were drawn from the first 160 participants of the ongoing ImmuneRACE study and from 1,254 subjects provided by 6 global collaborators. Deeply sampled blood TCRbeta repertoires from subjects exposed to, actively infected with, or recovered from COVID-19 were included in the dataset. A freely available public database, intended as a resource for researchers studying the immune response to SARS-CoV-2, is where the repertoires were released. What the authors observed across the whole study: How much clinical and demographic metadata was included differed by source and by participant, and the metadata was provided uncurated.

The CDR3 has 15 amino acids, counting the end cysteine and phenylalanine. The sequence is cut down to CDR3 DNA, 45 bases in frame from base 1. For CDR1 and CDR2, the germline V gene (reference sequence) lists LNHDA and SQIVND. Trimming takes 6 bases off V and 4 bases off J; junction bases not matched to a gene: 5. Whole blood was collected in K2EDTA tubes by collaborating institutions according to the institutions' own protocols. Collaborator samples were shipped for TCRbeta analysis as frozen whole blood, isolated PBMCs, or DNA extracted from either sample type. TCRbeta CDR3 regions were amplified from genomic DNA using the immunoSEQ Assay, a bias-controlled multiplex PCR. The source study handled its data this way. The number of nucleated cells in each sample was estimated from the amplification of reference gene primers within the assay. Sequence reads were collapsed and filtered to measure the absolute abundance of every unique TCRbeta CDR3 rearrangement. For each sample, productive Simpson clonality was calculated by taking the square root of Simpson's diversity index across productive rearrangements. TCRdb re-hosts the immuneACCESS table, in-frame sequences only. Its copies lack some clones; in the studies checked, an unresolved V gene accounts for under half of them, and the cause for the rest is not known. From that table come the V and J calls and clone size; the DNA was used to work out D and trimming. The sample table contains roughly 280,000 clones; only one count was recorded for under 90% of them. Around 4% of the sample is held by the ten biggest clonotypes.

On this clone itself: What this receptor recognizes is not known. No base quality values were provided; no much bigger clone lies one nucleotide off.

The chain is made from TRBV19 and TRBJ2-7, and 14 bases in between align with TRBD2. This TCR came from a man aged 55 to 70 with acute or convalescent COVID-19. The sequenced material came from peripheral blood. The encoded CDR3 is CASRMTSGGGYEQYF. In nucleotides, the sequence is TGTGCCAGTAGGATGACTAGCGGGGGGGGTTACGAGCAGTACTTC.